The clone carrying this T cell receptor (beta chain) showed up just a few times. Its antigen is not known. This CDR3 has 13 amino acids. CDR1 is MNHNS and CDR2 is SASEGT in the germline V gene. The germline V and J ends were trimmed by 6 bases and 3 bases, with 11 bases remaining between them. The entry originates in a study of identical twins. General observations from the study: Within cord blood, abundant beta clonotypes carried fewer insertions, but memory repertoires showed no such trend. There was more out-of-frame TCR alpha sharing in monozygotic twins than models estimated.

TCRdb independently ran MiXCR on the 5' RACE reads; one entry per CDR3 protein. The sample lists approximately 700,000 distinct CDR3 sequences, roughly 20% occurring once. These data were also reused for a study on T cells expressing NK-cell markers.

This chain uses TRBV6-1 with TRBJ1-2, with unresolved D. The sequencing input was PBMCs. This clonotype was sampled from a woman aged 18-29 years in good health. In nucleotides, the CDR3 is TGTGCCAGCAGCCGGCCGCCAGACTATGGCTACACCTTC. It specifies CASSRPPDYGYTF.